The rows below give T cell receptor beta chains drawn from one sample of a study of cytomegalovirus exposure and HLA in healthy donors. Some clones are missing from TCRdb's copy, which holds only in-frame ones; the method was immunoSEQ multiplex PCR. Here the sample spans approximately 130,000 clones, approximately 80% being singletons. The sample comprised PBMCs. The receptors were gathered from a woman in her 40s in good health and CMV-seropositive. Both conserved end residues are part of each CDR3. The order of the fields is V gene, D gene, clone size, J gene, CDR3 protein, CDR3 DNA. A D gene is named only where the DNA matches it firmly. Expanded clones get a size class; other rows say once, few or many, or leave the size out.

TRBV7-3	-	-	TRBJ2-1	CASSFGGPPNEQFF	TGTGCCAGCAGCTTCGGGGGGCCCCCCAATGAGCAGTTCTTC
TRBV6-4	TRBD1	-	TRBJ2-3	CASSDKTGQGLYF	TGTGCCAGCAGTGACAAGACGGGACAGGGTTTGTATTTT
TRBV19	TRBD1	-	TRBJ2-1	CASSTRQGMYNEQFF	TGTGCCAGTAGTACAAGACAGGGGATGTACAATGAGCAGTTCTTC
TRBV4-1	TRBD1	-	TRBJ2-5	CASSQAGQGYGETQYF	TGCGCCAGCAGCCAAGCTGGACAGGGCTACGGAGAGACCCAGTACTTC
TRBV5-1	-	-	TRBJ1-1	CASSPDNQCEAFF	TGCGCCAGCAGCCCGGACAATCAGTGTGAAGCTTTCTTT
TRBV7-2	TRBD1	-	TRBJ2-5	CASSLRRGQTQETQYF	TGTGCCAGCAGCTTAAGAAGGGGACAGACGCAAGAGACCCAGTACTTC
TRBV5-1	TRBD2	-	TRBJ2-3	CASSLGLVVDTQYF	TGCGCCAGCAGCTTAGGACTAGTGGTCGATACGCAGTATTTT
TRBV7-9	-	few	TRBJ2-2	CASSLDRESGELFF	TGTGCCAGCAGCTTAGATCGGGAGTCAGGGGAGCTGTTTTTT
TRBV10-3	TRBD1	-	TRBJ1-4	CAISESRSGQGATNEKLFF	TGTGCCATCAGTGAGTCCCGCTCGGGACAGGGGGCAACTAATGAAAAACTGTTTTTT
TRBV5-1	-	-	TRBJ1-1	CASSPQPRDTLMNTEAFF	TGCGCCAGCAGCCCACAACCCAGGGACACCCTCATGAACACTGAAGCTTTCTTT
TRBV27	-	-	TRBJ1-1	CASSFKPDSRGEAFF	TGTGCCAGCAGTTTCAAACCCGACAGCCGTGGGGAAGCTTTCTTT
TRBV29-1	-	once	TRBJ2-2	CSVKQENTGELFF	TGCAGCGTTAAACAGGAGAACACCGGGGAGCTGTTTTTT
TRBV27	-	-	TRBJ2-7	CASSQGGEQYF	TGTGCCAGCAGTCAAGGGGGAGAGCAGTACTTC
TRBV5-4	TRBD2	-	TRBJ2-1	CASSSGTNNEQFF	TGTGCCAGCAGCAGCGGGACTAACAATGAGCAGTTCTTC
TRBV7-2	-	-	TRBJ2-5	CASSLGQIQETQYF	TGTGCCAGCAGCTTAGGACAAATCCAAGAGACCCAGTACTTC
TRBV9	TRBD1	-	TRBJ1-3	CASSVATGTVTSGNTIYF	TGTGCCAGCAGCGTAGCCACCGGGACAGTTACTTCTGGAAACACCATATATTTT
TRBV2	-	-	TRBJ2-5	CASSLFTSARGTQYF	TGTGCCAGCAGCCTCTTTACTAGCGCCAGGGGGACCCAGTACTTC
TRBV7-9	-	-	TRBJ2-1	CSSSLGPRDEQFF	TGTTCCAGCAGCTTAGGCCCTCGGGATGAGCAGTTCTTC